This passage covers 21 T cell receptor beta chains from one sample sequenced in a study of T cells in Graves' hyperthyroidism and ophthalmopathy. RNA transcripts provided the source from which TCR beta CDR3 regions were amplified. The HTBI primer set was used in a first-round RT-PCR of the TCR CDR3. Using its own MiXCR run on the multiplex PCR reads, TCRdb lists one record per CDR3 protein. The sample includes a few hundred thousand distinct CDR3 sequences, roughly 22% seen only once; the top ten take approximately 49%. The material sequenced was blood. The source is a woman in her 70s with Graves' ophthalmopathy.

Only a few counts were recorded for this clonotype. This chain joins TRBV6-8 and TRBJ2-7; D gene uncertain. Germline V gene data show CDR1 as MNHGY and CDR2 as SAAAGT. CDR3 length: 14 amino acids. With 6 bases removed from V and 10 bases from J, the gap between germline ends came to 22 bases. CDR3 amino acids: CASSPLVGLYGQYF. Written as DNA, the CDR3 is TGTGCCAGCAGCCCCCTGGTGGGCCTCTACGGACAGTACTTC.

The chain uses TRBV9 and TRBJ1-2; weak D call: TRBD1 (6 bases). The CDR3 has 13 amino acids. CDR1 and CDR2 (germline): SGDLS, YYNGEE. V lost 4 bases and J lost 2, with 9 bases in between. In DNA, the CDR3 is TGTGCCAGCAGCTGGGACACCAACTATGGCTACACCTTC. Its translation is CASSWDTNYGYTF.

This chain connects TRBV5-1 to TRBJ2-7; TRBD1 aligns across 9 bases. This CDR3 is 15 amino acids long. CDR1 and CDR2 (germline): SGHRS, YFSETQ. V gave up 3 bases and J gave up 6 bases; unmatched junction bases: 10. DNA for the CDR3: TGCGCCAGCAGCTCTAAACCGGGACAGGGAGGCGAGCAGTACTTC. This codes for CASSSKPGQGGEQYF.

This clonotype has a count of ten or more. The chain couples TRBV6-2 or TRBV6-3 to TRBJ1-1; D is possibly TRBD1 (6 bases). CDR3 size: 13 residues. The germline V gene encodes CDR1 MNHEY and CDR2 SVGEGT. Trimming cost V 8 bases and J 6 bases, with 16 bases left between them. The DNA for the CDR3 is TGTGCCAGCGGAAGTTCGGGGGCCGCTGAAGCTTTCTTT. Encoded protein: CASGSSGAAEAFF.

CDR3 bases: TGTGCCAGCAGCTTCCCCCCGACAAAAGAGCAGTTCTTC. Translating it yields CASSFPPTKEQFF. The chain couples TRBV7-3 to TRBJ2-1; D is unresolved. Per germline, CDR1 SGHTA and CDR2 FQGTGA. This CDR3 comprises 13 residues. With 3 bases removed from V and 10 bases from J, the gap between germline ends came to 13 bases.

The chain couples TRBV12-3 or TRBV12-4 to TRBJ1-5; 9 positions agree with TRBD1. The CDR3 totals 15 residues. V lost 6 bases to trimming and J lost 8 bases; unmatched junction nucleotides: 11. The CDR3 region is CASRSTGGVLEPQHF. DNA for the CDR3: TGTGCCAGCAGGTCAACAGGGGGCGTTCTAGAGCCCCAGCATTTT.

This chain's CDR3 is CASSFDQSYGYTF. The CDR3 DNA is TGTGCCAGCAGTTTTGATCAGAGCTATGGCTACACCTTC. J is TRBJ1-2 and V is TRBV27; the D is unclear. V was shortened by 3 bases and J by 4 bases, with 9 bases between the two germline ends. CDR3 size: 13 residues. Germline V gene sequence: CDR1 MNHEY, CDR2 SMNVEV (reference sequence).

J is TRBJ2-1 and V is TRBV2, with TRBD2 identical over 12 bases. The germline V gene encodes CDR1 SNHLY and CDR2 FYNNEI. J lost 9 bases, V lost 5 bases, and 14 bases had no gene match. The CDR3 runs to 17 residues. CDR3 sequence: CASSIQARLAGGIEQFF. The CDR3 nucleotides read TGTGCCAGCAGTATACAGGCTCGGCTAGCGGGAGGGATTGAGCAGTTCTTC. Based on the CDR3 plus reference TRBV2 and TRBJ2-1, the full variable domain is EPEVTQTPSHQVTQMGQEVILRCVPISNHLYFYWYRQILGQKVEFLVSFYNNEISEKSEIFDDQFSVERPDGSNFTLKIRSTKLEDSAMYFCASSIQARLAGGIEQFFGPGTRLTVL.

The rearrangement uses TRBV12-3 or TRBV12-4 and TRBJ1-4; D ambiguous. The CDR3 loop spans 17 amino acids. Trimming removed 3 bases from V and 0 bases from J, with 14 bases in between. CDR3: CASSLGQAIATNEKLFF. The CDR3 region has the DNA TGTGCCAGCAGTTTGGGTCAGGCCATCGCAACTAATGAAAAACTGTTTTTT.

This clonotype was seen repeatedly, ten times or more. The chain recombines TRBV29-1 with TRBJ1-1; D perhaps matches TRBD1 (5 bases). Trimming cost V 7 bases and J 3 bases, with 12 bases left between them. CDR3 length: 12 residues. Per germline, CDR1 SQVTM and CDR2 ANQGSEA. The CDR3 nucleotides are TGCAGCGCAAATCCAGGGTACACTGAAGCTTTCTTT. Protein sequence: CSANPGYTEAFF. The variable domain in full, with the rest retrieved from reference TRBV29-1 and TRBJ1-1, is SAVISQKPSRDICQRGTSLTIQCQVDSQVTMMFWYRQQPGQSLTLIATANQGSEATYESGFVIDKFPISRPNLTFSTLTVSNMSPEDSSIYLCSANPGYTEAFFGQGTRLTVV.

This clonotype was picked up many times. The chain uses TRBV12-3 or TRBV12-4 and TRBJ1-2; TRBD1 might be the D (5 bases). Trimming took 3 bases from V and 3 from J, leaving 11 bases between them. The CDR3 spans 14 residues. The CDR3: CASSFPGVDYGYTF. As DNA, the CDR3 is TGTGCCAGCAGTTTTCCGGGGGTGGACTATGGCTACACCTTC.

Here the CDR3 DNA reads TGTGCCAGCAGCCCCCTCGGACCCGGGGAAAAACTGTTTTTT. It codes for CASSPLGPGEKLFF. The V call is TRBV7-9, the J call TRBJ1-4, with no clear D. Germline CDR1 and CDR2: SEHNR and FQNEAQ (reference sequence). Deletions cut 5 bases from V and 8 bases from J, with 15 bases between. The length of the CDR3 is 14 residues.

This clonotype has a handful of counts. This chain connects TRBV6-4 to TRBJ1-5; D remains ambiguous. Trimming cost V 8 bases and J 5 bases, with 13 bases left between them. The length of the CDR3 is 13 residues. Germline CDR1 is MRHNA and CDR2 is SNTAGT. The CDR3 sequence: CASATTKDQPQHF. Here the CDR3 DNA reads TGTGCCAGCGCCACGACCAAAGATCAGCCCCAGCATTTT.

This clonotype came up many times. The chain combines TRBV19 with TRBJ1-1, with TRBD1 identical over 8 bases. The V segment lost 4 bases and the J segment 0 bases; nucleotides outside the gene matches: 4. Germline V gives CDR1 LNHDA, CDR2 SQIVND (reference sequence). The CDR3 covers 15 residues. For the CDR3, the DNA is TGTGCCAGTAGTAAGGGGACAGGCTTGAACACTGAAGCTTTCTTT. Translated: CASSKGTGLNTEAFF.

Notes on this clonotype: The junction does not match germline at one end; this may be a read error. J is TRBJ1-2 and V is TRBV7-9; TRBD1 matches 8 bases. The CDR3 consists of 18 residues. Germline CDR1 SEHNR, CDR2 FQNEAQ (reference sequence). The CDR3 region has the DNA TGTGCCGGCAGCTTTTATGGTGCGCCAGACAGGGGATTCTATGGCTACACCTTC. It is translated as CAGSFYGAPDRGFYGYTF.

This clonotype showed up many times. V is TRBV20-1 and J is TRBJ2-1; TRBD2 matches 15 bases. The CDR3 extends over 14 amino acids. The germline CDR1 and CDR2 sequences are DFQATT and SNEGSKA (reference sequence). V shed 3 bases, J shed 10 bases, and the junction held 4 bases outside the gene matches. The CDR3: CSASGLAGGTEQFF. CDR3 sequence (DNA): TGCAGTGCTAGTGGACTAGCGGGAGGGACCGAGCAGTTCTTC.

This chain uses TRBV3-1 with TRBJ2-2, with D perhaps matching TRBD1 or TRBD2 (5 bases each). The CDR3 covers 15 residues. Per germline, CDR1 LGHDT and CDR2 YNNKEL (reference sequence). Trimming removed 4 bases from V and 0 bases from J, with 9 bases in between. CDR3 loop: CASSRGRANTGELFF. The CDR3 nucleotides are TGTGCCAGCAGCCGGGGACGGGCGAACACCGGGGAGCTGTTTTTT.

A few counts support this clonotype. The genes are TRBV28 and TRBJ1-6, with D tentatively TRBD1 (6 bases). Trimming shortened V by 6 bases and J by 11 bases, and 17 bases separated the two germline ends. The CDR3 is made up of 14 amino acids. Germline-derived CDR1 and CDR2 are MDHEN and SYDVKM. CDR3 nucleotides: TGTGCCAGCAGCCCTATCCGGGGGGGCCCACCCCTCCACTTT. It codes for CASSPIRGGPPLHF.

The chain recombines TRBV6-1 with TRBJ2-2, with D perhaps matching TRBD2 (7 bases). V was trimmed by 7 bases and J by 5 bases, leaving 20 bases between them. The CDR3 covers 16 residues. Germline-derived CDR1 and CDR2 are MNHNS and SASEGT. DNA of the CDR3: TGTGCCAGCAAGGCGGGGGCTAGCGGTAGGACCGGGGAGCTGTTTTTT. This encodes CASKAGASGRTGELFF.

This clonotype was picked up many times. In nucleotides, the CDR3 is TGTGCCAGCAGTTACGAGACGGTAGCGGGAGTCCAAGAGACCCAGTACTTC. Its translation is CASSYETVAGVQETQYF. The V and J genes are TRBV6-6 and TRBJ2-5; 9 bases agree with TRBD2. Germline V lookup: CDR1 MNHNY, CDR2 SVGAGI (reference sequence). The CDR3 runs to 17 residues. J gave up 1 base and V 2 bases, and 8 bases lay outside the gene matches.

This clonotype was found a few times. This chain joins TRBV2 and TRBJ1-6, with 8 positions matching TRBD1. The V gene end was trimmed by 8 bases and the J gene end by 7 bases; junction bases not matched to a gene: 7. CDR1 and CDR2 from the germline V gene are SNHLY and FYNNEI. The CDR3 length is 14 residues. CDR3 loop: CASGDRFLNSPLHF. The CDR3 DNA reads TGTGCCAGCGGGGACAGGTTCTTGAATTCACCCCTCCACTTT.